Presented here are 29 T cell receptor beta chains from one specimen sequenced in a study of blood T cell repertoires in COVID-19. Some clones are missing from TCRdb's copy, which holds only in-frame ones; the method was immunoSEQ multiplex PCR. The sample has about 230,000 clones, almost 85% seen once. Sequenced: peripheral blood. Receptors originate from a man aged 50 to 60 with COVID-19, enrolled during active disease.

A single count supports this clone. V and J are TRBV7-8 and TRBJ2-1; D remains unclear. Germline CDR1 is SGHVS and CDR2 is FQNEAQ. CDR3 length: 15 amino acids. The V gene lost 5 bases and the J gene lost 4 bases, with 15 bases spanning the gap. The CDR3 DNA is TGTGCCAGCAGCCCAAGGAGAACCTCGTACAATGAGCAGTTCTTC. Protein: CASSPRRTSYNEQFF.

The chain employs TRBV2 and TRBJ1-1; D might be TRBD1 (5 bases). Trimming removed 0 bases at V and 7 bases at J, with 12 bases between. CDR1 and CDR2 from the germline V gene are SNHLY and FYNNEI. There are 14 residues in the CDR3. CDR3 in DNA: TGTGCCAGCAGTGAAGCGCTTCGGGGACTTGAAGCTTTCTTT. This encodes CASSEALRGLEAFF.

This sequence joins TRBV2 and TRBJ2-5; 13 nucleotides line up with TRBD2. The CDR3 has 16 residues. Germline V CDR1 and CDR2: SNHLY, FYNNEI. Trimming took 3 bases from V and 1 from J; bases not matched to a gene: 2. CDR3 in amino acids: CASSEGTSGVQETQYF. DNA for the CDR3: TGTGCCAGCAGTGAGGGGACTAGCGGGGTCCAAGAGACCCAGTACTTC.

The rearrangement links TRBV2 to TRBJ1-1; 7 bases fit TRBD1. V lost 3 bases, J lost 3 bases, and 1 base stayed unmatched. The CDR3 is 13 amino acids. Looked up from germline, CDR1 is SNHLY and CDR2 is FYNNEI. CDR3 nucleotide sequence: TGTGCCAGCAGTGATACAGGGGACACTGAAGCTTTCTTT. It yields the protein CASSDTGDTEAFF.

The chain carries TRBV9 and TRBJ1-4; 9 nucleotides align to TRBD1. CDR3 length: 14 amino acids. V dropped 2 bases and J dropped 6; count of bases not matched to a gene: 2. The V gene's germline CDR1 is SGDLS and CDR2 YYNGEE. DNA of the CDR3: TGTGCCAGCAGCGTTAGGACAGGGGATGAAAAACTGTTTTTT. Encoded protein: CASSVRTGDEKLFF.

The genes are TRBV5-6 and TRBJ1-2; D remains ambiguous. Germline CDR1 is SGHDT and CDR2 is YYEEEE. Deletions cut 4 bases from V and 0 bases from J, with 7 bases between. The length of the CDR3 is 13 residues. The CDR3 DNA reads TGTGCCAGCAGCCCGCCAGCTAACTATGGCTACACCTTC. Translating it yields CASSPPANYGYTF.

The chain recombines TRBV28 with TRBJ2-7; D is perhaps TRBD2 (6 bases). The V gene lost 10 bases and the J gene lost 7 bases, with 20 bases spanning the gap. CDR3 size: 13 residues. Germline CDR1 is MDHEN and CDR2 is SYDVKM. The CDR3 nucleotides read TGTGCCACCACGGTGGGGGGTATGAGGGAGCAGTACTTC. Its translation: CATTVGGMREQYF.

The chain links TRBV6-5 to TRBJ1-6; D ambiguous. The CDR3 has 14 amino acids. V was cut by 0 bases and J by 8 bases, with 8 bases left in between. Per germline, CDR1 MNHEY and CDR2 SVGAGI. CDR3 loop: CASSYSYGDSPLHF. The CDR3 DNA reads as TGTGCCAGCAGTTACTCGTACGGGGATTCACCCCTCCACTTT.

The CDR3 spells CASSPGVQVEYGYTF. CDR3 nucleotide sequence: TGTGCCAGCAGCCCAGGGGTCCAGGTTGAGTATGGCTACACCTTC. V usage is TRBV9 and J usage is TRBJ1-2; a possible D gene is TRBD1 (6 bases). Germline V CDR1 and CDR2: SGDLS, YYNGEE. The CDR3 is 15 residues long. Trimming removed 4 bases at V and 5 bases at J, with 18 bases between.

The rearrangement links TRBV2 to TRBJ1-5; D not resolved. This CDR3 spans 13 amino acids. Deletions cut 5 bases from V and 5 bases from J, with 10 bases between. Germline CDR1 and CDR2: SNHLY and FYNNEI. This CDR3 reads CASSQVGDQPQHF. The CDR3 DNA reads as TGTGCCAGCAGTCAGGTGGGTGATCAGCCCCAGCATTTT.

There are a few counts of this clone. The gene calls are TRBV24-1 and TRBJ1-2; 10 bases fit TRBD1. The V gene end was trimmed by 7 bases and the J gene end by 8 bases; junction bases not matched to a gene: 3. The germline V gene has CDR1 KGHDR and CDR2 SFDVKD. This CDR3 comprises 12 residues. In DNA, the CDR3 is TGTGCCACCAGCCCGGGACAGGGGGGCTACACCTTC. It yields the protein CATSPGQGGYTF.

V is TRBV4-2 and J is TRBJ2-3, with D possibly TRBD2 on 5 matching bases. V shed 0 bases and J shed 14 bases, with 18 bases lying between them. The CDR3 sequence is 14 residues long. The germline CDR1 and CDR2 sequences are LGHNA and YNFKEQ. In DNA form, the CDR3 reads TGTGCCAGCAGCCAAGAAGGACTCGGCACTACGGCGTATTTT. Translating it yields CASSQEGLGTTAYF.

The CDR3 sequence: CASSPRQVWEGQPQHF. The CDR3 DNA reads as TGTGCCAGCTCACCACGACAGGTCTGGGAAGGACAGCCCCAGCATTTT. The chain recombines TRBV18 with TRBJ1-5; a weak D match, TRBD1 (6 bases). This CDR3 is 16 amino acids long. Germline CDR1 and CDR2: KGHSH and LQKENI. Trimming cost V 1 base and J 7 bases, with 17 bases left between them. The full variable domain, rest sourced from reference TRBV18 and TRBJ1-5, is NAGVMQNPRHLVRRRGQEARLRCSPMKGHSHVYWYRQLPEEGLKFMVYLQKENIIDESGMPKERFSAEFPKEGPSILRIQQVVRGDSAAYFCASSPRQVWEGQPQHFGDGTRLSIL.

The chain links TRBV27 to TRBJ1-2; D unclear. The CDR3 sequence is 14 residues long. V lost 8 bases, J lost 4 bases, and 17 bases lay in between. Germline V lookup: CDR1 MNHEY, CDR2 SMNVEV (reference sequence). The CDR3 coding sequence is TGTGCCAGCCACGCGAGGCCCCCTGGCTATGGCTACACCTTC. It specifies CASHARPPGYGYTF.

In DNA form, the CDR3 reads TGTGCCAGCAGCACCCGGGACAGGGGGTTCGACGAGCAGTACTTC. As protein: CASSTRDRGFDEQYF. This chain joins TRBV7-9 and TRBJ2-7, with 11 nucleotides matching TRBD1. Per germline, CDR1 SEHNR and CDR2 FQNEAQ (reference sequence). The CDR3 has 15 residues. The V gene end was trimmed by 5 bases and the J gene end by 5 bases; junction bases not matched to a gene: 8.

The chain recombines TRBV18 with TRBJ2-7; no reliable D call. Germline values: CDR1 KGHSH, CDR2 LQKENI. V was pared by 0 bases and J by 2 bases, with 8 bases between. There are 14 residues in the CDR3. This CDR3 reads CASSPPSVTYEQYF. The CDR3 nucleotides read TGTGCCAGCTCACCACCCTCGGTCACCTACGAGCAGTACTTC.

V gene TRBV5-1 combines with J gene TRBJ2-7, with a possible D match to TRBD1 (5 bases). V lost 6 bases to trimming and J lost 2 bases, with 18 bases between them. Germline V gene lookup returns CDR1 SGHRS and CDR2 YFSETQ. The CDR3 has 15 residues. CDR3 in amino acids: CASTLSAGQAYEQYF. The CDR3 bases are TGCGCCAGCACCCTCTCGGCAGGGCAAGCCTACGAGCAGTACTTC.

This rearrangement joins TRBV9 to TRBJ1-1, with D maybe TRBD1 (6 bases). The V end was cut by 3 bases, the J end by 3 bases, with 15 bases between. CDR3 length: 15 amino acids. Germline V lookup: CDR1 SGDLS, CDR2 YYNGEE. The CDR3 DNA sequence: TGTGCCAGCAGCGCACAGGGCTCCCGAGACACTGAAGCTTTCTTT. Its translation is CASSAQGSRDTEAFF.

This clone was detected only a few times. The gene calls are TRBV5-5 and TRBJ2-1, with 14 bases that match TRBD2. The trim removed 2 bases at V and 12 bases at J, leaving 1 base unmatched. CDR1 and CDR2 from the germline V gene are SGHKS and YYEKEE (reference sequence). This CDR3 has 13 amino acids. The DNA for the CDR3 is TGTGCCAGCAGCTTAGGACTAGCGGGGGGGCAGTTCTTC. Amino acids: CASSLGLAGGQFF.

The chain is built from TRBV19 and TRBJ1-1; the match to TRBD1 covers 7 bases. Per the germline V gene, CDR1 is LNHDA and CDR2 is SQIVND (reference sequence). This CDR3 region has 13 residues. After removal of 4 bases from V and 4 bases from J, the junction contained 3 bases not matched to a gene. The CDR3 sequence is CASSKQGRTEAFF. DNA for the CDR3: TGTGCCAGTAGTAAACAGGGGCGCACTGAAGCTTTCTTT. Drawing the rest from reference TRBV19 and TRBJ1-1, the complete variable domain is DGGITQSPKYLFRKEGQNVTLSCEQNLNHDAMYWYRQDPGQGLRLIYYSQIVNDFQKGDIAEGYSVSREKKESFPLTVTSAQKNPTAFYLCASSKQGRTEAFFGQGTRLTVV.

The rearrangement joins TRBV2 to TRBJ1-2; TRBD1 aligns across 7 bases. Germline V gene sequence: CDR1 SNHLY, CDR2 FYNNEI. Unmatched junction bases numbered 2, after V lost 6 bases and J lost 4 bases. The length of the CDR3 is 12 residues. The CDR3 DNA sequence: TGTGCCAGCAGGACAGGGCCCTATGGCTACACCTTC. Its translation is CASRTGPYGYTF. Supplemented by reference TRBV2 and TRBJ1-2, the full variable domain reads EPEVTQTPSHQVTQMGQEVILRCVPISNHLYFYWYRQILGQKVEFLVSFYNNEISEKSEIFDDQFSVERPDGSNFTLKIRSTKLEDSAMYFCASRTGPYGYTFGSGTRLTVV.

The count of this clone is one. CDR3 coding DNA: TGTGCCAGCCCCAGACATCATAATAGCAATCAGCCCCAGCATTTT. It specifies CASPRHHNSNQPQHF. The rearrangement links TRBV21-1 to TRBJ1-5; the D call in the table, TRBD1, was not verified against the DNA. TRBV21-1 is noted as a pseudogene. The CDR3 is 15 residues long.

This clone was counted a single time. The chain is built from TRBV6-1 and TRBJ1-6, with D possibly matching TRBD1 (5 bases). Trimming cost V 1 base and J 8 bases, with 12 bases left between them. CDR3 length: 15 amino acids. Per germline, CDR1 MNHNS and CDR2 SASEGT. The CDR3 sequence is CASSEVGPGDSPLHF. CDR3 nucleotide sequence: TGTGCCAGCAGTGAAGTAGGTCCGGGGGATTCACCCCTCCACTTT.

V usage is TRBV6-5 and J usage is TRBJ1-2; tentative D call: TRBD1 (5 bases). CDR1 and CDR2 (germline): MNHEY, SVGAGI. V gave up 2 bases and J gave up 8 bases, with 9 bases separating them. The CDR3 has 12 amino acids. CDR3 DNA sequence: TGTGCCAGCAGTTACGGGGGAGGGGGCTACACCTTC. Protein sequence: CASSYGGGGYTF.

CDR3 nucleotides: TGTGCCAGCAGCTTAGTACAGCTCCGTTTTAATGAAAAACTGTTTTTT. This sequence encodes CASSLVQLRFNEKLFF. V gene TRBV11-2 combines with J gene TRBJ1-4; D is undetermined. The CDR3 is 16 amino acids. CDR1 is SGHAT, CDR2 FQNNGV, per germline. Between the trimmed V and J ends, which lost 1 base and 4 bases, there was a span of 13 bases. The variable domain in full, with the rest retrieved from reference TRBV11-2 and TRBJ1-4, is EAGVAQSPRYKIIEKRQSVAFWCNPISGHATLYWYQQILGQGPKLLIQFQNNGVVDDSQLPKDRFSAERLKGVDSTLKIQPAKLEDSAVYLCASSLVQLRFNEKLFFGSGTQLSVL.

The rearrangement uses TRBV6-5 and TRBJ1-1; D remains ambiguous. The CDR3 sequence is 12 residues long. Deletions cut 8 bases from V and 10 bases from J, with 17 bases between. Germline values: CDR1 MNHEY, CDR2 SVGAGI. The chain's CDR3 is CASLLRSSGAFF. DNA of the CDR3: TGTGCCAGCCTTCTGAGGTCCTCTGGAGCTTTCTTT.

This clone was counted a few times. V usage is TRBV6-5 and J usage is TRBJ1-6, with 8 bases aligning to TRBD1. The germline V gene has CDR1 MNHEY and CDR2 SVGAGI. Trimming took 5 bases from V and 10 from J; bases not matched to a gene: 7. The CDR3 consists of 14 residues. This chain's CDR3 is CASSRQGLGSPLHF. The CDR3 DNA reads TGTGCCAGCAGTCGACAGGGGCTCGGATCACCCCTCCACTTT.

In DNA form, the CDR3 reads TGTGCCAGCAGACCCCCCACCTTTGGGGCCGGGGACAGTTATGGCTACACCTTC. The encoded protein is CASRPPTFGAGDSYGYTF. The chain uses TRBV7-9 and TRBJ1-2; 7 nucleotides align to TRBD1. J gave up 5 bases and V 6 bases, and 21 bases lay outside the gene matches. Germline-derived CDR1 and CDR2 are SEHNR and FQNEAQ (reference sequence). The CDR3 is 18 residues long.

The chain links TRBV9 to TRBJ2-2, with 7 bases aligning to TRBD2. V lost 2 bases and J lost 2; bases outside the gene matches: 6. The CDR3 sequence is 16 residues long. From germline, CDR1 is SGDLS and CDR2 YYNGEE. The CDR3 DNA reads as TGTGCCAGCAGCGTCAAGCGGGGAGCCAACACCGGGGAGCTGTTTTTT. Amino acids: CASSVKRGANTGELFF.